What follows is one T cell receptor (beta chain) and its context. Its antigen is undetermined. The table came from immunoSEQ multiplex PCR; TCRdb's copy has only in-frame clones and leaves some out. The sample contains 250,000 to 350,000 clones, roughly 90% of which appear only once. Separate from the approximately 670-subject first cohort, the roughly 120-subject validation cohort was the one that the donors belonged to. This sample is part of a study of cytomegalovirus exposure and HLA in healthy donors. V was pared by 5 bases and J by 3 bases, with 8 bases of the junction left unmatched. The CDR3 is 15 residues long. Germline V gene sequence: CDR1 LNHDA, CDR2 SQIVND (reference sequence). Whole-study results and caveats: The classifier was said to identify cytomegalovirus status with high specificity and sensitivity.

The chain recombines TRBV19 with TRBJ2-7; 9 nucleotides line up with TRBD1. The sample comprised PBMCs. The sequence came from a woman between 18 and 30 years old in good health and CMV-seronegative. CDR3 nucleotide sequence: TGTGCCAGTAGTCCAGGGGGGACAGGGTTCTACGAGCAGTACTTC. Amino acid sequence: CASSPGGTGFYEQYF.